One sample yielded the 12 T cell receptor beta chains listed below, sequenced in a study of blood T cell repertoires in COVID-19. The protocol was immunoSEQ multiplex PCR, while the TCRdb copy is restricted to in-frame clones and leaves out a portion. Of roughly 110,000 clones in the sample, around nine tenths were seen once. The source material was peripheral blood. These receptors were taken from a woman aged 70-85 years who had recovered from COVID-19.

J is TRBJ2-3 and V is TRBV7-9; 9 bases map to TRBD2. CDR1 SEHNR and CDR2 FQNEAQ come from the germline V gene (reference sequence). V dropped 5 bases and J dropped 5; count of bases not matched to a gene: 11. CDR3 length equals 16 residues. This CDR3 reads CASSPPPGLAKDTQYF. DNA of the CDR3: TGTGCCAGCAGCCCCCCCCCGGGACTAGCAAAAGATACGCAGTATTTT.

The chain recombines TRBV28 with TRBJ1-4; 7 bases fit TRBD1. The CDR3 has 17 residues. The junction had 19 bases not matched to a gene; V was cut back by 10 bases and J by 5 bases. The germline CDR1 and CDR2 sequences are MDHEN and SYDVKM. Here the CDR3 reads CATAGQVGRGGNEKLFF. The CDR3 region has the DNA TGTGCCACCGCCGGACAGGTGGGTCGGGGGGGAAATGAAAAACTGTTTTTT.

The V call is TRBV6-2 or TRBV6-3, the J call TRBJ2-1, with 12 positions matching TRBD2. The CDR3 totals 17 residues. CDR1 is MNHEY, CDR2 SVGEGT, per germline. After removal of 4 bases from V and 11 bases from J, the junction contained 15 bases not matched to a gene. CDR3 nucleotide sequence: TGTGCCAGCAGTTTAAGCCAGCTAGCGGGGGGGCCCGGGCAGCAGTTCTTC. This encodes CASSLSQLAGGPGQQFF.

The chain's CDR3 is CASSEVGLSSGNTIYF. The DNA for the CDR3 is TGTGCCAGCAGTGAAGTGGGGCTTAGCTCTGGAAACACCATATATTTT. The genes are TRBV2 and TRBJ1-3; tentative D call: TRBD1 (5 bases). The V gene lost 1 base and the J gene lost 0 bases, with 10 bases spanning the gap. The germline V gene has CDR1 SNHLY and CDR2 FYNNEI. The CDR3 spans 16 residues.

The chain joins TRBV6-2 or TRBV6-3 to TRBJ1-2; D might be TRBD1 (5 bases). The V end was cut by 2 bases, the J end by 2 bases, with 9 bases between. Germline V gene sequence: CDR1 MNHEY, CDR2 SVGEGT. CDR3 length: 14 residues. DNA of the CDR3: TGTGCCAGCAGTTACGGGTCAGGGAACTATGGCTACACCTTC. It codes for CASSYGSGNYGYTF.

This sequence joins TRBV12-3 or TRBV12-4 and TRBJ1-2; D is unclear. The CDR3 runs 13 residues. V was clipped by 8 bases and J by 0 bases, with 10 bases between them. CDR3 residues: CASARGANYGYTF. In DNA form, the CDR3 reads TGTGCCAGCGCGCGGGGAGCTAACTATGGCTACACCTTC.

V gene TRBV5-4 combines with J gene TRBJ2-7, with a tentative D call TRBD2 (6 bases). Germline assignment: CDR1 SGHNT and CDR2 YYREEE (reference sequence). Between the trimmed V and J ends, which lost 4 bases and 1 base, there was a span of 9 bases. This CDR3 spans 13 amino acids. The CDR3 DNA reads as TGTGCCAGCAGCCCCCGGGGGTCCTACGAGCAGTACTTC. Its translation: CASSPRGSYEQYF.

This chain uses TRBV6-5 with TRBJ1-6; the match to TRBD1 covers 7 bases. This CDR3 comprises 15 residues. V lost 6 bases to trimming and J lost 0 bases; unmatched junction nucleotides: 2. In germline, CDR1 is MNHEY, CDR2 SVGAGI. CDR3 sequence reads: CASRGDSSYNSPLHF. In nucleotides, the CDR3 is TGTGCCAGCAGAGGGGACAGCTCCTATAATTCACCCCTCCACTTT.

The V call is TRBV2, the J call TRBJ2-3; D perhaps matches TRBD1 (6 bases). This CDR3 is 14 amino acids long. V was trimmed by 6 bases and J by 3 bases, leaving 13 bases between them. The germline gives CDR1 SNHLY, CDR2 FYNNEI. The DNA for the CDR3 is TGTGCCAGCAGGACCGGACAGCATACAGATACGCAGTATTTT. Its translation: CASRTGQHTDTQYF.

The chain employs TRBV6-5 and TRBJ2-1; D gene uncertain. V dropped 9 bases and J dropped 4 bases, with 16 bases sitting between them. Germline assignment: CDR1 MNHEY and CDR2 SVGAGI. The CDR3 extends over 14 amino acids. In DNA form, the CDR3 reads TGTGCCAGTAAGAGTGGTTCCGCATACAATGAGCAGTTCTTC. Encoded protein: CASKSGSAYNEQFF.

This clone came up once. The V gene is TRBV19, the J gene TRBJ2-1; possibly TRBD1 for D (5 bases). Germline V gene sequence: CDR1 LNHDA, CDR2 SQIVND (reference sequence). V lost 6 bases, J lost 0 bases, and 15 bases lay in between. The length of the CDR3 is 16 residues. In DNA form, the CDR3 reads TGTGCCAGTAGAGGGGCCTACTCGAGCTCCTACAATGAGCAGTTCTTC. Protein product: CASRGAYSSSYNEQFF.

A remark on this clone: The junction shows a germline mismatch at one end, possibly a read error. In DNA, the CDR3 is TGTGCCAGCTCTCTTAACCACAGGGACGAGGAGCCCCTTTTT. Its protein is CASSLNHRDEEPLF. The chain employs TRBV18 and TRBJ1-1, with D tentatively TRBD1 (6 bases). This CDR3 comprises 14 residues. Germline V CDR1 and CDR2: KGHSH, LQKENI.